This T cell receptor (beta chain) comes out of a study of human T cells and chemical hapten exposure. Study-level background: There were per-sample TCR yield variations, arising mainly from small pooled library volume differences.

Time point meaning: healthy volunteer bleed at 6 weeks. Someone pulled total RNA out of unfractionated whole blood. Turning to this clonotype: Its antigen is undetermined.

CDR1 is MNHEY and CDR2 is SMNVEV in the germline V gene (reference sequence). V gave up 6 bases and J gave up 8 bases, with 16 bases separating them. The CDR3 length is 13 residues. General observations from the study: TCRs above 1 in 1000 frequency stayed constant with DPC sensitization.

TCRdb used MiXCR to reprocess the RACE reads, holding one entry per CDR3 protein. This sample yields some 81,000 distinct CDR3 sequences, of which 7% to 9.5% are seen a single time; less than 2% belongs to the top ten. The sample comprised whole blood. This TCR came from a female donor in good health. Some clones in this sample may be carry-over from other donors' samples. The rearrangement uses TRBV27 and TRBJ1-1; D remains ambiguous. CDR3 nucleotide sequence: TGTGCCAGCAGCCCTACTGACCGAAGAGAAGCTTTCTTT. Its protein is CASSPTDRREAFF.